This passage covers 23 T cell receptor beta chains from one sample sequenced in a study of technical replicates of blood from several donors. TCRdb keeps only in-frame clones here, not all; method: immunoSEQ multiplex PCR. Here the sample spans just over 80,000 clones, approximately 94% being singletons. Sequencing used T cells isolated from PBMCs. These receptors were taken from a human donor in good health.

This rearrangement joins TRBV5-6 to TRBJ1-4; TRBD1 is a possible D gene (6 bases). CDR1 SGHDT and CDR2 YYEEEE come from the germline V gene. V was trimmed by 2 bases and J by 6 bases, leaving 11 bases between them. CDR3 length: 14 residues. Written as DNA, the CDR3 is TGTGCCAGCAGCTTCTTGTCAGGGGATGAAAAACTGTTTTTT. Residues: CASSFLSGDEKLFF.

This chain uses TRBV7-3 with TRBJ2-2; maybe TRBD2 (5 bases). V was clipped by 2 bases and J by 9 bases, with 10 bases between them. Germline V gene lookup returns CDR1 SGHTA and CDR2 FQGTGA. The CDR3 runs 13 residues. CDR3 sequence (DNA): TGTGCCAGCAGCTTACGGGATCCCCGGGAGCTGTTTTTT. Translating gives CASSLRDPRELFF. Full variable domain (remainder filled in from reference TRBV7-3 and TRBJ2-2): GAGVSQTPSNKVTEKGKYVELRCDPISGHTALYWYRQSLGQGPEFLIYFQGTGAADDSGLPNDRFFAVRPEGSVSTLKIQRTERGDSAVYLCASSLRDPRELFFGEGSRLTVL.

This clone showed up just a few times. The DNA for the CDR3 is TGTGCCAGCAGCTCCTACAGGGAGTTCTCCTACGAGCAGTACTTC. Amino acid sequence: CASSSYREFSYEQYF. The chain recombines TRBV5-6 with TRBJ2-7; D is perhaps TRBD1 (6 bases). The germline V and J ends were trimmed by 3 bases and 0 bases, with 13 bases remaining between them. The V gene's germline CDR1 is SGHDT and CDR2 YYEEEE. The CDR3 loop spans 15 amino acids.

This rearrangement joins TRBV18 to TRBJ1-2, with TRBD1 as a possible D gene (6 bases). Germline V lookup: CDR1 KGHSH, CDR2 LQKENI. With 3 bases removed from V and 2 bases from J, the gap between germline ends came to 10 bases. This CDR3 contains 14 residues. The CDR3 is CASSPETGNYGYTF. CDR3 nucleotides: TGTGCCAGCTCACCCGAGACAGGAAACTATGGCTACACCTTC.

The chain couples TRBV7-8 to TRBJ2-1; TRBD2 matches 11 bases. Trimming removed 4 bases from V and 7 bases from J; junction bases left unmatched: 3. Germline CDR1 SGHVS, CDR2 FQNEAQ. CDR3 length: 14 amino acids. As DNA, the CDR3 is TGTGCCAGCAGCTCCGGGACTAGCGGTAATGAGCAGTTCTTC. Its protein product is CASSSGTSGNEQFF.

CDR3 loop: CASSRDINQPQHF. The CDR3 DNA sequence: TGTGCCAGTAGCCGGGACATTAATCAGCCCCAGCATTTT. This chain uses TRBV19 with TRBJ1-5; weak D call: TRBD1 (6 bases). The CDR3 length is 13 residues. The germline V and J ends were trimmed by 6 bases and 4 bases, with 10 bases remaining between them. CDR1 LNHDA and CDR2 SQIVND come from the germline V gene (reference sequence).

The chain carries TRBV5-4 and TRBJ2-5; 8 bases align to TRBD1. V gave up 4 bases and J gave up 2 bases; unmatched junction bases: 4. The CDR3 contains 14 residues. Germline lookup yields CDR1 SGHNT and CDR2 YYREEE (reference sequence). CDR3 loop: CASSARTGQETQYF. The CDR3, as DNA: TGTGCCAGCAGCGCTCGGACAGGGCAAGAGACCCAGTACTTC.

In this sample, this clone turned up once. The chain joins TRBV25-1 to TRBJ2-3; 9 bases match TRBD2. The V and J ends lost 5 bases and 7 bases, in that order; junction bases with no gene match: 7. Per germline, CDR1 MGHDK and CDR2 SYGVNS. The CDR3 consists of 14 residues. The CDR3 bases are TGTGCCAGCAGTTGGGCGGGAGGGCCTAATACGCAGTATTTT. As protein: CASSWAGGPNTQYF.

This sequence joins TRBV4-1 and TRBJ2-2; 9 nucleotides align to TRBD2. The CDR3 length is 17 residues. From germline, CDR1 is MGHRA and CDR2 YSYEKL. V gave up 0 bases and J gave up 4 bases; unmatched junction bases: 6. The CDR3 DNA reads TGCGCCAGCAGCCAAGAAATGGGGACTAGCCGCACCGGGGAGCTGTTTTTT. Translated, it gives CASSQEMGTSRTGELFF.

This clone was observed once. The rearrangement links TRBV7-9 to TRBJ2-2; tentative D call: TRBD2 (6 bases). Germline V gene data show CDR1 as SEHNR and CDR2 as FQNEAQ (reference sequence). The CDR3 runs to 15 residues. Trimming left V 6 bases short and J 4 bases short, with 15 bases between. This chain's CDR3 is CASRIAAGITGELFF. CDR3 in DNA: TGTGCCAGCAGAATAGCAGCGGGCATCACCGGGGAGCTGTTTTTT.

CDR3 sequence: CASSLGLDREKQYF. In DNA, the CDR3 is TGTGCCAGCAGCTTAGGTTTGGACAGGGAAAAGCAGTACTTC. This sequence joins TRBV7-6 and TRBJ2-7; 8 bases line up with TRBD1. This CDR3 has 14 amino acids. CDR1 and CDR2 (germline): SGHVS, FNYEAQ. The V segment lost 1 base and the J segment 8 bases; nucleotides outside the gene matches: 7.

The V call is TRBV30, the J call TRBJ2-1, with 9 bases identical to TRBD2. The CDR3 totals 11 residues. In germline, CDR1 is GTSNPN, CDR2 SVGIG (reference sequence). V dropped 3 bases and J dropped 12; count of bases not matched to a gene: 3. The CDR3 DNA reads as TGTGCCTGGAGGGAACTAGCGGGGCAGTTCTTC. It yields the protein CAWRELAGQFF.

This clone showed up just once. This chain connects TRBV2 to TRBJ2-7; D is undetermined. Germline V gives CDR1 SNHLY, CDR2 FYNNEI. This CDR3 region has 15 residues. V lost 2 bases and J 1 base, leaving 12 bases between the germline ends. CDR3 in DNA: TGTGCCAGCAGTGAAAGGCTCACCGGGTCCTACGAGCAGTACTTC. It codes for CASSERLTGSYEQYF.

The chain links TRBV7-9 to TRBJ1-3, with D perhaps matching TRBD1 (5 bases). Trimming took 7 bases from V and 3 from J, leaving 10 bases between them. Germline V gene data show CDR1 as SEHNR and CDR2 as FQNEAQ (reference sequence). The CDR3 totals 13 residues. The chain's CDR3 is CASKGQSGNTIYF. Written as DNA, the CDR3 is TGTGCCAGCAAGGGGCAGAGTGGAAACACCATATATTTT.

The chain combines TRBV13 with TRBJ1-1; D not certain. V was trimmed by 3 bases and J by 2 bases, leaving 13 bases between them. CDR1 and CDR2 (germline): PRHDT, FYEKMQ (reference sequence). The CDR3 has 15 residues. This chain's CDR3 is CASSFLQSSNTEAFF. Here the CDR3 DNA reads TGTGCCAGCAGCTTTTTACAGTCCAGTAACACTGAAGCTTTCTTT.

The chain links TRBV5-1 to TRBJ2-7; TRBD2 matches at 13 bases. This CDR3 has 19 amino acids. Germline CDR1 reads SGHRS; CDR2 reads YFSETQ. V shed 1 base, J shed 7 bases, and the junction held 17 bases outside the gene matches. Written as DNA, the CDR3 is TGCGCCAGCAGCTTGCTACTAGCGGGAGGGGGGCCTCTACTTCGGGAGCAGTACTTC. This translates into CASSLLLAGGGPLLREQYF.

V and J are TRBV6-6 and TRBJ1-2, with D perhaps matching TRBD1 (5 bases). The CDR3 extends over 14 amino acids. Deletions cut 6 bases from V and 0 bases from J, with 11 bases between. Per the germline V gene, CDR1 is MNHNY and CDR2 is SVGAGI (reference sequence). The DNA of the CDR3 is TGTGCCAGCAGCTGGGACTCAGCTAACTATGGCTACACCTTC. It specifies CASSWDSANYGYTF.

The chain links TRBV2 to TRBJ1-2, with 9 bases matching TRBD1. Unmatched junction bases numbered 9, after V lost 5 bases and J lost 8 bases. Germline CDR1 SNHLY, CDR2 FYNNEI. The length of the CDR3 is 14 residues. The CDR3 nucleotides read TGTGCCAGCAGTCGGGACAGGGAGTATTACGGCTACACCTTC. This codes for CASSRDREYYGYTF.

With respect to this clone: The DNA is left out, because the CDR3 cannot be placed on it with certainty; the CDR3 is given as TCRdb lists it. The chain combines TRBV19 with TRBJ2-7; the table names TRBD2, a call not compared with the DNA. Inclusive of both ends, the CDR3 amounts to 16 amino acids. Looked up from germline, CDR1 is LNHDA and CDR2 is SQIVND (reference sequence). This CDR3 is CASTSGRGTDSYEQYF.

The chain couples TRBV11-3 to TRBJ2-5; TRBD2 matches at 11 bases. CDR3 length: 14 residues. With 4 bases clipped from V and 5 bases from J, the junction kept 3 bases outside the gene matches. CDR1 is SGHNT and CDR2 is YENEEA in the germline V gene. The CDR3 nucleotides are TGTGCCAGCAGCTCACTAGCGGGAGCGGAGACCCAGTACTTC. Translated: CASSSLAGAETQYF.

This chain joins TRBV29-1 and TRBJ2-6; no clear D. Per germline, CDR1 SQVTM and CDR2 ANQGSEA. The CDR3 covers 14 residues. V lost 3 bases, J lost 2 bases, and 8 bases lay in between. CDR3 DNA sequence: TGCAGCGTTGATATTCCCGCTGGGGCCAACGTCCTGACTTTC. It codes for CSVDIPAGANVLTF.

The gene calls are TRBV6-5 and TRBJ2-1; possibly TRBD2 for D (6 bases). The CDR3 is 15 residues long. Trimming pared 1 base from V and 5 bases from J, leaving 12 bases between. The germline V gene has CDR1 MNHEY and CDR2 SVGAGI. The CDR3 region is CASSYWDSNDNEQFF. CDR3 in DNA: TGTGCCAGCAGTTACTGGGACTCGAATGACAATGAGCAGTTCTTC.

This chain connects TRBV6-5 to TRBJ1-5; perhaps TRBD1 as D (6 bases). The CDR3 extends over 14 amino acids. Trimming shortened V by 6 bases and J by 11 bases, and 20 bases separated the two germline ends. Germline CDR1 and CDR2: MNHEY and SVGAGI. CDR3 amino acids: CASRRTEQVGAQHF. The CDR3 nucleotides are TGTGCCAGCAGGCGGACAGAACAAGTGGGGGCCCAGCATTTT.